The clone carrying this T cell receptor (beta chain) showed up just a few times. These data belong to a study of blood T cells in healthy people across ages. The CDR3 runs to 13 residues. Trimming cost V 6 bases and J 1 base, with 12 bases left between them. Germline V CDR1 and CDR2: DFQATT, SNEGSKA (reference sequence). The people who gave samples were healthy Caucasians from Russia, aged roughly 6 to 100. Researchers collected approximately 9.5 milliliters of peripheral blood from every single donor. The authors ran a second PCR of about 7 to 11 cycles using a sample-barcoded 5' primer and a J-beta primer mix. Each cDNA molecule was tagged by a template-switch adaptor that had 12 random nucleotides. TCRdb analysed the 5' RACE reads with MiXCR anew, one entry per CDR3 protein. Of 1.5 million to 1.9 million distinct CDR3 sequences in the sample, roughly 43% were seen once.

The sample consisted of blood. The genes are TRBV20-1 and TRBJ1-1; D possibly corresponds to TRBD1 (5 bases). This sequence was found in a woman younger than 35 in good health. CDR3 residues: CSAGGSENTEAFF. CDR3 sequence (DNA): TGCAGTGCGGGGGGGTCGGAGAACACTGAAGCTTTCTTT.